This T cell receptor beta chain is drawn from a study of cytotoxic CD8 clonotypes in ibrutinib-treated CLL. Background on the study: Of a cohort that held around 10 relapsed/refractory and roughly 15 treatment-naive patients, 17 to 18 were IGHV unmutated. Responses comprised approximately 25 partial and 2 complete; at median approximately 72 months, around 15 remained remitted and about twelve progressed. Broader study findings: Shared public clonotypes were rare, and on treatment they either got smaller or stayed the same. Before falling back toward baseline at progression, clonality had risen at the time of ibrutinib response.

This CDR3 spans 13 amino acids. V was cut by 0 bases and J by 1 base, with 3 bases left in between. Looked up from germline, CDR1 is SNHLY and CDR2 is FYNNEI. The assay was immunoSEQ multiplex PCR, and TCRdb's table has in-frame clones only and misses some. The data show about 24,000 clones, with approximately 71% seen just once and approximately 46% held by the top ten. Remarks on this clone: Its antigen is as yet unknown.

The source was PBMCs, collected after 12 months of ibrutinib treatment. This sequence was found in a human donor with chronic lymphocytic leukemia. The chain combines TRBV2 with TRBJ1-2; no firm D call. The CDR3 is CASSEAINYGYTF. The CDR3 DNA reads as TGTGCCAGCAGTGAAGCTATTAACTATGGCTACACCTTC.